The rows below give T cell receptor beta chains drawn from one sample of a study of shared clonotypes between healthy human individuals. Sequenced by immunoSEQ multiplex PCR; TCRdb stores in-frame clones only, minus some. The sample holds more than 2 million clones, about 95% seen once. Input material: naive CD8+ T cells sorted from blood. The receptor source for this set is a man between 18 and 29 years old in good health. The CDR3 runs from the conserved cysteine through the conserved F or W. Each record gives: clone size, D gene, J gene, V gene, CDR3 DNA, CDR3 protein. The D gene is left open where the match is weak. Clone size, where shown, is once, few, many, or a class for clones that have expanded.

- TRBD2 TRBJ2-7 TRBV15 TGTGCCACCAGCGCAGGACTAGCGGGAGCCTACGAGCAGTACTTC CATSAGLAGAYEQYF
- - TRBJ1-2 TRBV6-1 TGTGCCAGCAGTGAAGCCCTCGAAATTCAAGGGGTTAACGGCTACACCTTC CASSEALEIQGVNGYTF
- - TRBJ2-1 TRBV29-1 TGCAGCGTCCTACTAGACGGCAATGAGCAGTTCTTC CSVLLDGNEQFF
- - TRBJ1-4 TRBV28 TGTGCCAGCTTCGCAGTCTATAATGAAAAACTGTTTTTT CASFAVYNEKLFF
once - TRBJ2-1 TRBV5-1 TGCGCCAGCAGCTTGGCACAGGGTTCCTACAATGAGCAGTTCTTC CASSLAQGSYNEQFF
once TRBD1 TRBJ1-2 TRBV11-2 TGTGCCAGCAGCTCCCCGACAGGGCCGGAAGGCTACACCTTC CASSSPTGPEGYTF
- - TRBJ2-1 TRBV5-6 TGTGCCAGCAGCTCCCCGTGGAATGAGCAGTTCTTC CASSSPWNEQFF
- - TRBJ2-7 TRBV9 TGTGCCAGCAGCGTCGATGGCCTGGGCGGCTACGAGCAGTACTTC CASSVDGLGGYEQYF
- TRBD1 TRBJ2-1 TRBV5-4 TGTGCCAGCAGCGTAGGGACAGTGAGTTCCTACAATGAGCAGTTCTTC CASSVGTVSSYNEQFF
few - TRBJ1-5 TRBV30 TGTGCCTGGACCGGCGGCGGAGGGATGAGCAATCAGCCCCAGCATTTT CAWTGGGGMSNQPQHF